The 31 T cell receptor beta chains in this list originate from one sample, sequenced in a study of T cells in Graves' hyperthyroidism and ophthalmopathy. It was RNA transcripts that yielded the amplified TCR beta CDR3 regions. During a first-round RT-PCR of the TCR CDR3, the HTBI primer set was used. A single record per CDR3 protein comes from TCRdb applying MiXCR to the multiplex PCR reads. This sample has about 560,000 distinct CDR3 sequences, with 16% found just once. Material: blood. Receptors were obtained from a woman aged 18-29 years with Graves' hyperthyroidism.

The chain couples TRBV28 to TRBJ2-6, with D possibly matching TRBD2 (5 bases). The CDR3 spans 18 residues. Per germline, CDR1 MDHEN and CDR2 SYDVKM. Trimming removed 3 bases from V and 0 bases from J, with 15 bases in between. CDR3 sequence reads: CASSFVVASFSGANVLTF. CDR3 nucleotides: TGTGCCAGCAGTTTTGTGGTAGCGAGCTTCTCTGGGGCCAACGTCCTGACTTTC.

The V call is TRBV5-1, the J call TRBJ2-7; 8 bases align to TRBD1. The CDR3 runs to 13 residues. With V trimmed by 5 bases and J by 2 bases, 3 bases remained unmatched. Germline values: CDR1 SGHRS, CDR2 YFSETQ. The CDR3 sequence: CASSVTGAYEQYF. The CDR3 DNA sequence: TGCGCCAGCAGTGTGACAGGGGCCTACGAGCAGTACTTC.

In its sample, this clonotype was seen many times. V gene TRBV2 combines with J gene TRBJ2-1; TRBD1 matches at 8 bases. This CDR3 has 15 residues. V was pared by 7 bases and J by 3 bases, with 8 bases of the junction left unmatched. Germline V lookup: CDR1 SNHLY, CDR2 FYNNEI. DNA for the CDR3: TGTGCCAGCACCCCCGACGGGACAGGCTACAATGAGCAGTTCTTC. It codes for CASTPDGTGYNEQFF.

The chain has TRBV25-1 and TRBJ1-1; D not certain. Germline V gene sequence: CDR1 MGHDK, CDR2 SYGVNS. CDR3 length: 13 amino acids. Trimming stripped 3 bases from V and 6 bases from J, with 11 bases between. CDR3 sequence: CASSDGWRPEAFF. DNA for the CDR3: TGTGCCAGCAGTGATGGTTGGAGGCCTGAAGCTTTCTTT.

The CDR3: CASMLAGRTDTQYF. In nucleotides, the CDR3 is TGTGCCAGTATGTTAGCGGGGAGGACAGATACGCAGTATTTT. The chain has TRBV19 and TRBJ2-3; 8 bases are shared with TRBD2. V lost 7 bases to trimming and J lost 3 bases; unmatched junction nucleotides: 6. This CDR3 spans 14 amino acids. Germline V gives CDR1 LNHDA, CDR2 SQIVND (reference sequence).

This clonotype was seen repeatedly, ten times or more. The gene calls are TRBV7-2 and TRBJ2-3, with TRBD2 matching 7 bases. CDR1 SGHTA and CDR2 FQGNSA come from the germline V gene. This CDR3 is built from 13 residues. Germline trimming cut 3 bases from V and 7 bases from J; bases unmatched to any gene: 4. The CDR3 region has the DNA TGTGCCAGCAGCTTTAGCGGGCCTAATACGCAGTATTTT. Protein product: CASSFSGPNTQYF.

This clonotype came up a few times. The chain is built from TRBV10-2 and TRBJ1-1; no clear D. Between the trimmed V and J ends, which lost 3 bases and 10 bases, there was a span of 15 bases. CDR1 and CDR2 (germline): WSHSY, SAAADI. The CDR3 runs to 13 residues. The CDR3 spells CASSDLGLHGAFF. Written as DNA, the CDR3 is TGCGCCAGCAGTGATTTAGGTCTACACGGAGCTTTCTTT.

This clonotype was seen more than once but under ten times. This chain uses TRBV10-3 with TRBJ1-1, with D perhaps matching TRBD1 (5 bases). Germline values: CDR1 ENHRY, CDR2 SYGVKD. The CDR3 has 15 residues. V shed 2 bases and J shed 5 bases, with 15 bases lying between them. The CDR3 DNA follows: TGTGCCATCAGTGAGGGCGGCAGTCGGGGGACTGAAGCTTTCTTT. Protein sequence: CAISEGGSRGTEAFF.

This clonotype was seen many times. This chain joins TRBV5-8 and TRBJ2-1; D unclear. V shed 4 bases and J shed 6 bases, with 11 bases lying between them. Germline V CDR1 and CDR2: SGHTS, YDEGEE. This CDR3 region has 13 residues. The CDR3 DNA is TGTGCCAGCAGCCCTACCGATTTCAATGAGCAGTTCTTC. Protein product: CASSPTDFNEQFF.

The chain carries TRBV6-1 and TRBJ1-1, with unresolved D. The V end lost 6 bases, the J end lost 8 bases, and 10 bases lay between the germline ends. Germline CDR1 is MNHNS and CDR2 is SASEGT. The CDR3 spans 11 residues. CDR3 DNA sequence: TGTGCCAGCAGCACACCCTCAGAAGCTTTCTTT. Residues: CASSTPSEAFF.

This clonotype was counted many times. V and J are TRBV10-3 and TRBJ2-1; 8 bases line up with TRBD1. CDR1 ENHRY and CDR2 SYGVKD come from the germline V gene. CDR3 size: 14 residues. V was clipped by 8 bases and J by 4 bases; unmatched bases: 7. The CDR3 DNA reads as TGTGCCATCGCCCCCGGGACAGGATACAATGAGCAGTTCTTC. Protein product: CAIAPGTGYNEQFF.

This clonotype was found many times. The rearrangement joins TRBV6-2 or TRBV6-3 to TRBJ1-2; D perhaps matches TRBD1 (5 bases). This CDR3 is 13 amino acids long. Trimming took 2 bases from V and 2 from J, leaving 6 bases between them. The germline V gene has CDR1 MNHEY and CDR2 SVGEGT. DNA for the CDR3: TGTGCCAGCAGTTACCGGGACAACTATGGCTACACCTTC. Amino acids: CASSYRDNYGYTF.

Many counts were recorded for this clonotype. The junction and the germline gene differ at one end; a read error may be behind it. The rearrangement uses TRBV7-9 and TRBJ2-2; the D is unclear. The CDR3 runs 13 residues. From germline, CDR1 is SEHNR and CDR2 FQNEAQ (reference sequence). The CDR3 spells CASSLSNTGELFF. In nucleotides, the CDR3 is TGTGCTAGCAGCTTATCGAACACCGGGGAGCTGTTTTTT. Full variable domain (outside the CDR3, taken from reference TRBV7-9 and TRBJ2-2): DTGVSQNPRHKITKRGQNVTFRCDPISEHNRLYWYRQTLGQGPEFLTYFQNEAQLEKSRLLSDRFSAERPKGSFSTLEIQRTEQGDSAMYLCASSLSNTGELFFGEGSRLTVL.

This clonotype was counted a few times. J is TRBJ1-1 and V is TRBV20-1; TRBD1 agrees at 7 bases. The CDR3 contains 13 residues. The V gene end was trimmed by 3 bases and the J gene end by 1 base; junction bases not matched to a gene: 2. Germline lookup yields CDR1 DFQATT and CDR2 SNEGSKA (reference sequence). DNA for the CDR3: TGCAGTGCTAGGTGGACAGGGAACACTGAAGCTTTCTTT. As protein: CSARWTGNTEAFF.

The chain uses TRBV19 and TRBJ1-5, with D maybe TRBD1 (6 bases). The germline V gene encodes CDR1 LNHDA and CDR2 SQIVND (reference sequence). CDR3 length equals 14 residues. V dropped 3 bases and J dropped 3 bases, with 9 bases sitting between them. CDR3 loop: CASSITGANQPQHF. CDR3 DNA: TGTGCCAGTAGTATTACGGGGGCCAATCAGCCCCAGCATTTT.

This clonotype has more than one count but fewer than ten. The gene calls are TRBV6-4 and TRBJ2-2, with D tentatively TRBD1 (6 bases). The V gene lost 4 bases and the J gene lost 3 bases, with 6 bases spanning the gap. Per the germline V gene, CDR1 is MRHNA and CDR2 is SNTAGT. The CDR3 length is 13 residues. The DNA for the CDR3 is TGTGCCAGCAGTGGACAGGACACCGGGGAGCTGTTTTTT. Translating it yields CASSGQDTGELFF.

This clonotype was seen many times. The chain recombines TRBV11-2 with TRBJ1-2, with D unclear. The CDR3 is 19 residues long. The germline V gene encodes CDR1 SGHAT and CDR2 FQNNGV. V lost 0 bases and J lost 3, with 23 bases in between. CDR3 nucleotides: TGTGCCAGCAGCTTAGATATAGTCGGTAGAATCGTTCCTGACTATGGCTACACCTTC. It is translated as CASSLDIVGRIVPDYGYTF.

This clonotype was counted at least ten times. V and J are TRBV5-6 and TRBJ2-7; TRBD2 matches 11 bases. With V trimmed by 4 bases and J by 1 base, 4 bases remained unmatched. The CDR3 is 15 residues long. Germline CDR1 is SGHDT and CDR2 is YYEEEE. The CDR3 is CASSETSGSSYEQYF. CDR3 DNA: TGTGCCAGCAGCGAAACTAGCGGGAGTTCCTACGAGCAGTACTTC. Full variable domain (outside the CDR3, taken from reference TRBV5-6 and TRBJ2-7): DAGVTQSPTHLIKTRGQQVTLRCSPKSGHDTVSWYQQALGQGPQFIFQYYEEEERQRGNFPDRFSGHQFPNYSSELNVNALLLGDSALYLCASSETSGSSYEQYFGPGTRLTVT.

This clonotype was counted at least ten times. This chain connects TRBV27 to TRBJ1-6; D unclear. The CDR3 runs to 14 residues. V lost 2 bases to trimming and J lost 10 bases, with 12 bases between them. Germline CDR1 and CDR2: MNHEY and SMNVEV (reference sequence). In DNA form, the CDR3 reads TGTGCCAGCAGTTTACGGGTACATGGCTCACCCCTCCACTTT. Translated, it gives CASSLRVHGSPLHF.

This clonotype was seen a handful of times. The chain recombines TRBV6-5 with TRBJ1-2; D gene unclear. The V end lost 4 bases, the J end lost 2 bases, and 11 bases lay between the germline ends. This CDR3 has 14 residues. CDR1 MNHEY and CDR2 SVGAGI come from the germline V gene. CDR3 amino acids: CASSSQYRNYGYTF. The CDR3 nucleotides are TGTGCCAGCAGTTCCCAGTATAGGAACTATGGCTACACCTTC.

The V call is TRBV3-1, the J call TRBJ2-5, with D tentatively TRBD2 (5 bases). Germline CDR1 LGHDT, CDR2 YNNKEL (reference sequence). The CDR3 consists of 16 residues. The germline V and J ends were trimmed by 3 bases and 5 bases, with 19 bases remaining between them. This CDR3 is CASSHAGLPQVETQYF. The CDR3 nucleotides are TGTGCCAGCAGCCATGCCGGACTTCCCCAAGTGGAGACCCAGTACTTC.

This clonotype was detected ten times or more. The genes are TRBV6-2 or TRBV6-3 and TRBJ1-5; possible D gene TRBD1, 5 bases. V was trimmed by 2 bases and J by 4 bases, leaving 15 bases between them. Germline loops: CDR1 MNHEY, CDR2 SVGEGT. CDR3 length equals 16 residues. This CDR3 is CASSYPARAGNQPQHF. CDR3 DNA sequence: TGTGCCAGCAGTTACCCCGCCAGGGCGGGAAATCAGCCCCAGCATTTT.

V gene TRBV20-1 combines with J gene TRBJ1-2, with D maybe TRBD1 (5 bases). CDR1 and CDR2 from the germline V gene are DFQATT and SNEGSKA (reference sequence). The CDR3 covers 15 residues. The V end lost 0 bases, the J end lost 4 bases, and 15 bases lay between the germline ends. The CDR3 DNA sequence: TGCAGTGCTAGAGAGGTTGGGGGGGACTCCTATGGCTACACCTTC. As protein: CSAREVGGDSYGYTF.

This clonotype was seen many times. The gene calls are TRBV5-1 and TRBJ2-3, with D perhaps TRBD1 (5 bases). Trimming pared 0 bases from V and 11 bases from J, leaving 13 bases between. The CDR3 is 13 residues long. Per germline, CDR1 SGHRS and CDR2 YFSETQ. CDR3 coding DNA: TGCGCCAGCAGCTTGGGACAGTCCGTATGGCAGTATTTT. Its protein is CASSLGQSVWQYF.

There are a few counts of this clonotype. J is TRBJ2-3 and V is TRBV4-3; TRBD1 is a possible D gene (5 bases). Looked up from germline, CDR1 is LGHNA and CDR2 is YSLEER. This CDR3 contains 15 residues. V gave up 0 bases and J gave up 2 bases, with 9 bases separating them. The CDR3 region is CASSQDRQFTDTQYF. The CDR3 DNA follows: TGCGCCAGCAGCCAAGATAGACAGTTCACAGATACGCAGTATTTT.

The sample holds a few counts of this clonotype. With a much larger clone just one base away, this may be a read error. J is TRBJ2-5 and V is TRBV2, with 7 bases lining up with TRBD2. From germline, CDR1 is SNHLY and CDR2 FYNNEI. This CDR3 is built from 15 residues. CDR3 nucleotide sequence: TGTGCCAGCAGTGAAGGACTAGCCCCGGGAGAGACCCAGTGCTTC. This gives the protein CASSEGLAPGETQCF. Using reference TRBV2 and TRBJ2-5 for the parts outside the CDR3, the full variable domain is EPEVTQTPSHQVTQMGQEVILRCVPISNHLYFYWYRQILGQKVEFLVSFYNNEISEKSEIFDDQFSVERPDGSNFTLKIRSTKLEDSAMYFCASSEGLAPGETQCFGPGTRLLVL.

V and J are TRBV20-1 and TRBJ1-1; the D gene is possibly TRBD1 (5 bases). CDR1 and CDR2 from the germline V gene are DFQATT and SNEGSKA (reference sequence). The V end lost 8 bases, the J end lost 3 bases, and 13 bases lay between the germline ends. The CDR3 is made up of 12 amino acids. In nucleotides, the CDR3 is TGCAGTCCGGAGGGGTCGGACACTGAAGCTTTCTTT. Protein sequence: CSPEGSDTEAFF.

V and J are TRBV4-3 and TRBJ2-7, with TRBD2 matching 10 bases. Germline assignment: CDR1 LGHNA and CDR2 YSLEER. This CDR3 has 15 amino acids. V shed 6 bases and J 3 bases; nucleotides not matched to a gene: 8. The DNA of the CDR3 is TGCGCCAGCAGATTGTCTAGCGGGGGACTCTACGAGCAGTACTTC. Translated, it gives CASRLSSGGLYEQYF.

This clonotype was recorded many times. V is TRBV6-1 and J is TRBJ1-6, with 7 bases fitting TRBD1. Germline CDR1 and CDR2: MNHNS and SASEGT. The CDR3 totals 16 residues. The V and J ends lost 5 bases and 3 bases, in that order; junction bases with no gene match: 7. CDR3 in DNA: TGTGCCAGCAGTCCTCCGGACAGGAGCTATAATTCACCCCTCCACTTT. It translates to CASSPPDRSYNSPLHF.

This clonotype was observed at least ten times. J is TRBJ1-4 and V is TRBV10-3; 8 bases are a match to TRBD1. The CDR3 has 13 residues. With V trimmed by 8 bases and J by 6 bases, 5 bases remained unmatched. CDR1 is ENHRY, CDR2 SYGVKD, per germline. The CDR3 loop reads CAISTGDHEKLFF. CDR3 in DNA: TGTGCCATCTCGACAGGGGATCATGAAAAACTGTTTTTT.

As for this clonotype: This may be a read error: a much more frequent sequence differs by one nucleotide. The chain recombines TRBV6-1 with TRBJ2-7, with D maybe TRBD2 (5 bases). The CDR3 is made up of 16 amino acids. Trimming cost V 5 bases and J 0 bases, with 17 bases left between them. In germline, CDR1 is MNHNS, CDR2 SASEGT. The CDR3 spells CASSTGSSAGSYEQYF. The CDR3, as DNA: TGTGCCAGCAGTACTGGGAGTAGCGCAGGCTCCTACGAGCAGTACTTC.